This TCR beta chain is from a study of cytomegalovirus exposure and HLA in healthy donors. The germline V and J ends were trimmed by 3 bases and 7 bases, with 12 bases remaining between them. Germline V gives CDR1 SEHNR, CDR2 FQNEAQ (reference sequence). The CDR3 totals 14 residues. The primer mix had 60 Vbeta and 13 Jbeta primers. Assay: immunoSEQ multiplex PCR; the TCRdb copy retains only in-frame clones and omits some. In the table there are more than 150,000 clones, 81% of which are singletons. There are a few counts of this clone. Sequencing was done on a sample of PBMCs. The receptor's source is a woman in her thirties in good health and CMV-seronegative. The rearrangement uses TRBV7-9 and TRBJ2-2; TRBD1 is a possible D gene (6 bases). The CDR3 nucleotides are TGTGCCAGCAGCTTCCCAGGGGTTCACGGGGAGCTGTTTTTT. Protein sequence: CASSFPGVHGELFF.